This record covers a single T cell receptor beta chain. Its antigen remains unknown. This CDR3 region has 14 residues. Germline loops: CDR1 LNHDA, CDR2 SQIVND (reference sequence). The trim removed 4 bases at V and 4 bases at J, leaving 4 bases unmatched. Assay: immunoSEQ multiplex PCR; the TCRdb copy retains only in-frame clones and omits some. Of some 130,000 clones listed, 80% to 90% are singletons. The data derive from a study of T cell responses to AZD1222 COVID-19 vaccine. Whole-study results and caveats: Clonal diversity may have been underestimated, and the donors were mostly white British, with more females than males.

This TCR was sampled from an adult in good health. The chain couples TRBV19 to TRBJ1-1; 9 bases match TRBD1. This sample comprised peripheral blood, obtained on day 0 of AZD1222 vaccination. The CDR3 nucleotides read TGTGCCAGTAGTAGGGACAGGGTGGGCACTGAAGCTTTCTTT. This translates into CASSRDRVGTEAFF.